Listed below are T cell receptor beta chains from one sample, sequenced in a study of cytomegalovirus exposure and HLA in healthy donors. Clones were sequenced by immunoSEQ multiplex PCR, and TCRdb holds only the in-frame ones, with some missing. This table has 200,000 or so clones, roughly 80% appearing once. Sequenced input: PBMCs. The receptors derive from a man younger than 40 in good health and CMV-seronegative. Both conserved end residues are part of each CDR3. D genes are given only for firm matches. Size is omitted from some rows. Given values are once, few, many or a class for expanded clones.

>TRBJ1-1|.|.|TRBV7-9
TGTGCCAGCAGCTTAGATTCAGGGTTGGCTTTCTTT
CASSLDSGLAFF
>TRBJ1-2|TRBD1|.|TRBV27
TGTGCCAGCAGCCCCCGACAAGGGACAGGGGGCGGTGGCTATGGCTACACCTTC
CASSPRQGTGGGGYGYTF
>TRBJ1-1|TRBD1|.|TRBV2
TGTGCCAGCAGCCTCCTTCCTGCAGGGGGCATTAACACTGAAGCTTTCTTT
CASSLLPAGGINTEAFF
>TRBJ1-2|.|.|TRBV28
TGTGCCAGCAGAATACCCTTAGGACAGAAAGTCAACTATGGCTACACCTTC
CASRIPLGQKVNYGYTF
>TRBJ1-4|TRBD1|.|TRBV11-2
TGTGCCAGCAGCCTAGACCCGGGACAGGGAAACGAAAAACTGTTTTTT
CASSLDPGQGNEKLFF
>TRBJ2-2|TRBD2|.|TRBV2
TGTGCCAGCTCGCCGACTAGCTCTACGAACACCGGGGAGCTGTTTTTT
CASSPTSSTNTGELFF
>TRBJ1-2|.|.|TRBV28
TGTGCCACCCTTACAGGGAGAAGCTATGGCTACACCTTC
CATLTGRSYGYTF
>TRBJ2-2|TRBD1|few|TRBV2
TGTGCCAGCAGTGGGGGACAGGGGGCCGGGGAGCTGTTTTTT
CASSGGQGAGELFF
>TRBJ2-3|.|.|TRBV4-1
TGCGCCAGCAGCCAAGGAAGGGGAGATACGCAGTATTTT
CASSQGRGDTQYF
>TRBJ2-2|TRBD2|.|TRBV27
TGTGCCAGCAGTTTTTCCAGCGGGGGCCAGAACACCGGGGAGCTGTTTTTT
CASSFSSGGQNTGELFF
>TRBJ2-7|TRBD2|.|TRBV2
TGTGCCAGCAGGACTAGCGGGGGGTCTAATGAGCAGTACTTC
CASRTSGGSNEQYF
>TRBJ2-7|TRBD2|.|TRBV4-1
TGCGCCAGCAGCCAGGGAGCTAGCGGGGGCTTCTCCTACGAGCAGTACTTC
CASSQGASGGFSYEQYF
>TRBJ1-3|.|.|TRBV4-3
TGCGCCAGCAGCCAAGCTGGGGCCAGCACCATATATTTT
CASSQAGASTIYF
>TRBJ2-1|.|.|TRBV29-1
TGCAGCGTTGCGGAGGGAGGCAATGAGCAGTTCTTC
CSVAEGGNEQFF
>TRBJ1-2|TRBD1|few|TRBV6-6
TGTGCCAGCAGGGCCGGGACAGATAACTATGGCTACACCTTC
CASRAGTDNYGYTF
>TRBJ1-1|TRBD1|.|TRBV19
TGTGCCACCAAGACCGGGACAGGGGGAATCATGAACACTGAAGCTTTCTTT
CATKTGTGGIMNTEAFF
>TRBJ2-7|.|.|TRBV5-6
TGTGCCAGCAGCTTAGGAGCAGGGGGGGAGCAGTACTTC
CASSLGAGGEQYF
>TRBJ2-1|TRBD1|.|TRBV19
TGTGCCAGTAGTTTTCCGGGACAGGGATCCTCCTACAATGAGCAGTTCTTC
CASSFPGQGSSYNEQFF
>TRBJ2-3|TRBD1|.|TRBV5-4
TGTGCCAGCAGCTTGGACAGGGGAGTTTTTAGCAGTACAGATACGCAGTATTTT
CASSLDRGVFSSTDTQYF
>TRBJ1-4|.|.|TRBV6-1
TGTGCCAGCAGGCTCAACAGATCTAATGAAAAACTGTTTTTT
CASRLNRSNEKLFF
>TRBJ2-7|TRBD2|.|TRBV6-1
TGTGCCAGCAGTGCGCTAGCGGGGATCTCCTACGAGCAGTACTTC
CASSALAGISYEQYF
>TRBJ2-5|.|.|TRBV28
TGTGCCAGCAGTTCACGAAGGGAGGACCAGTACTTC
CASSSRREDQYF
>TRBJ2-3|TRBD1|.|TRBV29-1
TGCAGCGTGGACAGGGGCACAGATACGCAGTATTTT
CSVDRGTDTQYF
>TRBJ2-7|TRBD2|.|TRBV9
TGTGCCAGCAGCGTAGACCCTATAGCGGGGCTCATATACGAGCAGTACTTC
CASSVDPIAGLIYEQYF
>TRBJ2-1|TRBD1|.|TRBV5-1
TGCGCCAGCAGGACGATAGACAGGGGAATTAACAATGAGCAGTTCTTC
CASRTIDRGINNEQFF
>TRBJ1-4|TRBD1|.|TRBV9
TGTGCCAGCAGCACCTTAAGTACAGGGGTAGGGGAAAAACTGTTTTTT
CASSTLSTGVGEKLFF
>TRBJ1-1|.|few|TRBV9
TGTGCCAGCAGCGTAGCGGTGAACACTGAAGCTTTCTTT
CASSVAVNTEAFF
>TRBJ2-2|.|.|TRBV10-2
TGCGCCAGCAGTGAGATCCACAGCGGACTAAACACCGGGGAGCTGTTTTTT
CASSEIHSGLNTGELFF